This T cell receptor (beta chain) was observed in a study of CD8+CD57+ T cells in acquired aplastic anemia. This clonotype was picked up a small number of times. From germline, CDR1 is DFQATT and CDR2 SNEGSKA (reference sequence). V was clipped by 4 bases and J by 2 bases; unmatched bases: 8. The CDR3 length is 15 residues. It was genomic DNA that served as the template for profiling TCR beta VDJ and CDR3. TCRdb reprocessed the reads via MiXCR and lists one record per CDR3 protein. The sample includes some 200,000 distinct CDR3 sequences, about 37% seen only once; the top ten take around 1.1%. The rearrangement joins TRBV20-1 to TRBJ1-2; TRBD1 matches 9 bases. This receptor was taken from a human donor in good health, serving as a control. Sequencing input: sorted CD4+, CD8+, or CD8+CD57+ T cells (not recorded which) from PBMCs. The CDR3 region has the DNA TGCAGTGCTAACTATTACAGGGGGCCCAACTATGGCTACACCTTC. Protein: CSANYYRGPNYGYTF.